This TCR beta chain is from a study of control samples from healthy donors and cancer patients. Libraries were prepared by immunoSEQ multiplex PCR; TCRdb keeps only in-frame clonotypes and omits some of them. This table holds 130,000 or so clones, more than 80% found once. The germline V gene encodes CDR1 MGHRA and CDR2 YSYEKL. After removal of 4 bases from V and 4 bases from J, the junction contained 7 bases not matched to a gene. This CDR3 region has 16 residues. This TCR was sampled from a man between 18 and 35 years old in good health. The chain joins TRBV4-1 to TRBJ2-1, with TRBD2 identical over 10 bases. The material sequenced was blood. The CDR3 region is CASSRDVLAGYNEQFF. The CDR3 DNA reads TGCGCCAGCAGCCGCGACGTACTAGCGGGGTACAATGAGCAGTTCTTC.